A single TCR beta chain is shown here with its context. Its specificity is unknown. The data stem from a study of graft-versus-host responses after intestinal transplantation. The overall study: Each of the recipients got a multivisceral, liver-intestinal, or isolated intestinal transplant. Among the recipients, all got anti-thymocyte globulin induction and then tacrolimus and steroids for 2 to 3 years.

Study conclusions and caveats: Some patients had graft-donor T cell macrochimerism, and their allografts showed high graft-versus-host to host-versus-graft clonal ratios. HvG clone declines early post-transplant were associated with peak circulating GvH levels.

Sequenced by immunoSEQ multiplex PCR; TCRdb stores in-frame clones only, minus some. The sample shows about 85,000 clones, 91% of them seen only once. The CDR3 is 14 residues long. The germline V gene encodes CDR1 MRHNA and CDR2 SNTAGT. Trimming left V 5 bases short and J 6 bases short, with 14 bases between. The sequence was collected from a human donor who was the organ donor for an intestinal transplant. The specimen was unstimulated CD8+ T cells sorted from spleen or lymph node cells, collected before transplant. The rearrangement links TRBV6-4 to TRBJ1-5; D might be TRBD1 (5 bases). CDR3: CASSSRGGVQPQHF. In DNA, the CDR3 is TGTGCCAGCAGTTCTCGGGGGGGGGTTCAGCCCCAGCATTTT.